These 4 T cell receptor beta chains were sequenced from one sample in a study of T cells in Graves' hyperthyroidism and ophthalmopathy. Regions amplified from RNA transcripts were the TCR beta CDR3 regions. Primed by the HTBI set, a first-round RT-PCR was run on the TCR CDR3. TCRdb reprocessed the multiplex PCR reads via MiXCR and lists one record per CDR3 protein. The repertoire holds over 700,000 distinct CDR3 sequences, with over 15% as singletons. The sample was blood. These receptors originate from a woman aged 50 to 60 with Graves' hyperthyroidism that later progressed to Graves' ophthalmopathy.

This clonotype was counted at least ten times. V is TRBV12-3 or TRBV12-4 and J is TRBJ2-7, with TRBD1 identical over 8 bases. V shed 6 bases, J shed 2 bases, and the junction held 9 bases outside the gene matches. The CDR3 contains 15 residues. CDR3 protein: CASSAKGQEAYEQYF. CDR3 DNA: TGTGCCAGCAGCGCCAAGGGACAGGAGGCCTACGAGCAGTACTTC.

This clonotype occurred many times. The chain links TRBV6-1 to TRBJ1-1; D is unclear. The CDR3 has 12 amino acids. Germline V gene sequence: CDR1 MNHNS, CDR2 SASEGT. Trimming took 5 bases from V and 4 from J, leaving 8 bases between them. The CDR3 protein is CASSYGLTEAFF. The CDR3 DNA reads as TGTGCCAGCAGTTACGGCCTCACTGAAGCTTTCTTT.

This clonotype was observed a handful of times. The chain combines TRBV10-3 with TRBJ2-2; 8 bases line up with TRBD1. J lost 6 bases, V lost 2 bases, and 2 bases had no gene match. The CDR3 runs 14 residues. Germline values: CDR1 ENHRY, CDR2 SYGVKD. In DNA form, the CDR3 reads TGTGCCATCAGTGAGAAGACAGGGGCCGGGGAGCTGTTTTTT. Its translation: CAISEKTGAGELFF.

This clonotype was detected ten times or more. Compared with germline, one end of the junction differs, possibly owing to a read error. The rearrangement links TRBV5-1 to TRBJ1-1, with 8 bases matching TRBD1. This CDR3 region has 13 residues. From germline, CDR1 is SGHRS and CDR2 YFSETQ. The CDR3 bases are TGTGCCAGCAGTTTACAGGGGGACACTGAAGCTTTCTTT. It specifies CASSLQGDTEAFF.